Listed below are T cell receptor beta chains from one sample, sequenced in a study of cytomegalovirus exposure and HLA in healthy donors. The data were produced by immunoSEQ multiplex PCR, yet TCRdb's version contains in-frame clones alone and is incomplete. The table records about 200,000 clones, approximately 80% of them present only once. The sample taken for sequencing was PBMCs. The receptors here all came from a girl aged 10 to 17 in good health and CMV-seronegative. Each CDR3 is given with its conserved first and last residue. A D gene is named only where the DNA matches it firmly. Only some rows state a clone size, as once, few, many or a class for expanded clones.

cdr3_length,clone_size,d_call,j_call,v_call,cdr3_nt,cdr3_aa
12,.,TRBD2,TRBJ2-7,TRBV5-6,TGTGCCAGCAGGGGCAGCGGGGACGAGCAGTACTTC,CASRGSGDEQYF
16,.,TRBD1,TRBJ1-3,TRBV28,TGTGCCAGCAGCCCAGGACAGGGGGCCTCTGGAAACACCATATATTTT,CASSPGQGASGNTIYF
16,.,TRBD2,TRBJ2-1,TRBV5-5,TGTGCCAGCAGCCCGCGACTAGCGGGGGGCTCTGATGAGCAGTTCTTC,CASSPRLAGGSDEQFF
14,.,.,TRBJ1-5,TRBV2,TGTGCCAGCACCCGGGAGCCGGTATATCAGCCCCAGCATTTT,CASTREPVYQPQHF
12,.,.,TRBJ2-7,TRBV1,TGCACCAGCAGGGACCGGGACTACGAGCAGTACTTC,CTSRDRDYEQYF
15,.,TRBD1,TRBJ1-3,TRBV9,TGTGCCAGCAGCTCACTCGGGACAGGGGAGCGCACCATATATTTT,CASSSLGTGERTIYF
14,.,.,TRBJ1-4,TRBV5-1,TGCGCCAGCAGCTTGCGGGAGTCCAATGAAAAACTGTTTTTT,CASSLRESNEKLFF
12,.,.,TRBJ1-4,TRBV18,TGTGCCAGCTCACGACAGGATGAAAAACTGTTTTTT,CASSRQDEKLFF
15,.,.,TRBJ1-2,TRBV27,TGTGCCAGCTTGGGCTTGTTAGGCAATAACTATGGCTACACCTTC,CASLGLLGNNYGYTF
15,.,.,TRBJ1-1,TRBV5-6,TGTGCCAGCAGGGGAGCGGGAGGGGAGCGCACTGAAGCTTTCTTT,CASRGAGGERTEAFF
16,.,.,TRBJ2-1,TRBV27,TGTGCCAGCAGTCCGAGCGGGACAAGCTCCTACAATGAGCAGTTCTTC,CASSPSGTSSYNEQFF
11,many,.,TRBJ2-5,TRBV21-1,TGTGCCAGCAGCGGGAGCGAGACCCAGTACTTC,CASSGSETQYF
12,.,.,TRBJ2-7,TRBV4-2,TGTGCCAGCAGCCATACGGGGGACGAGCAGTACTTC,CASSHTGDEQYF
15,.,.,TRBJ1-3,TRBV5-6,TGTGCCAGCAGCTTAAGGCGGGGGTCGGGAAACACCATATATTTT,CASSLRRGSGNTIYF
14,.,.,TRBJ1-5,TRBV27,TGTGCCAGCAGTTTGCGGACAAGCAATCAGCCCCAGCATTTT,CASSLRTSNQPQHF
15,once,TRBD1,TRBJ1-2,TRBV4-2,TGTGCCAGCAGCTCTCCGGGACAGGGGGCTTATGGCTACACCTTC,CASSSPGQGAYGYTF
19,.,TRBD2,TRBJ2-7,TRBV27,TGTGCCAGCAGTCCCCCCCCTTCGACTAGCGGGATAAGGGCCTACGAGCAGTACTTC,CASSPPPSTSGIRAYEQYF
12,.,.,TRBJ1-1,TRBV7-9,TGTTCCAGCAGCCACCAGGTTACTGAAGCTTTCTTT,CSSSHQVTEAFF
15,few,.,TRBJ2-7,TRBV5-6,TGTGCCAGCAGGTCGCTAGGCCTAGAACTCGACGAGCAGTACTTC,CASRSLGLELDEQYF
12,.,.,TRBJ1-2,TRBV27,TGTGCCAGCAGTGCCAGGGGAACTGGCTACACCTTC,CASSARGTGYTF
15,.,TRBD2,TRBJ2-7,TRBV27,TGTGCCAGCGCCGGGACTAGCGGGAGAGTTTTCGAGCAGTACTTC,CASAGTSGRVFEQYF
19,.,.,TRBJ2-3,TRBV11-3,TGTGCCAGCAGCTTAGGGCAGTGGAGGGGGGGCCCAAGCACAGATACGCAGTATTTT,CASSLGQWRGGPSTDTQYF
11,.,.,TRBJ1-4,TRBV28,TGTGCCAGCGGAGACGGTGAAAAACTGTTTTTT,CASGDGEKLFF
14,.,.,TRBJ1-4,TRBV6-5,TGTGCCAGCGGGGCAGGGTTCAAAGGGGAAAAACTGTTTTTT,CASGAGFKGEKLFF
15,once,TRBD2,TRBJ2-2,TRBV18,TGTGCCAGCTCAATAGTTCCGGGGGGCACCGGGGAGCTGTTTTTT,CASSIVPGGTGELFF
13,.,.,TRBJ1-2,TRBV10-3,TGTGCCATCAGTGAGTCGACTTCCTATGGCTACACCTTC,CAISESTSYGYTF
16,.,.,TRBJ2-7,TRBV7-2,TGTGCCAGCAGCTTAAGGCGATGGGGGGGCCCCTACGAGCAGTACTTC,CASSLRRWGGPYEQYF
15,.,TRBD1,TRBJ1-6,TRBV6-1,TGTGCCAGCAGTGAACGGGGGACAGAAAATTCACCCCTCCACTTT,CASSERGTENSPLHF
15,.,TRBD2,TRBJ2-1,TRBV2,TGTGCCAGCAGTGAGCTAGCGGGGTCCTACAATGAGCAGTTCTTC,CASSELAGSYNEQFF
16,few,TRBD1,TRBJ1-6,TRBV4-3,TGCGCCAGCAGCCAAGATAGTGCAGGGGGCAATTCACCCCTCCACTTT,CASSQDSAGGNSPLHF
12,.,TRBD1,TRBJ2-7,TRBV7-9,TGTTCCAGCAGCGACAGGGGTTACGAGCAGTACTTC,CSSSDRGYEQYF
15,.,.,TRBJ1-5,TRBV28,TGTGCCAGCAGTCCTAAATCGGGTCCCCATCAGCCCCAGCATTTT,CASSPKSGPHQPQHF
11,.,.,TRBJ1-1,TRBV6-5,TGTGCCAGCAGTTACAGAGCTAGGGCTTTCTTT,CASSYRARAFF
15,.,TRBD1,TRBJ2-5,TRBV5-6,TGTGCCAGCAGCTTGGCCGGGGACAGGGGGGGGACCCAGTACTTC,CASSLAGDRGGTQYF
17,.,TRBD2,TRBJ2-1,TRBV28,TGTGCCAGCAGGGGATACGCTAGCGGGAGCGGGTACAATGAGCAGTTCTTC,CASRGYASGSGYNEQFF
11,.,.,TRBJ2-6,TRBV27,TGTGCCAGCAGTTATAGCAACGTCCTGACTTTC,CASSYSNVLTF
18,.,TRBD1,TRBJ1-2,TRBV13,TGTGCCAGCAGCTCCACGCCGGGACAGGGGGTTCCTGGTGACGGCTACACCTTC,CASSSTPGQGVPGDGYTF
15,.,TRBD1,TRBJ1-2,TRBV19,TGTGCCAGTAGTATAGAGACAGGGGTGAACTATGGCTACACCTTC,CASSIETGVNYGYTF
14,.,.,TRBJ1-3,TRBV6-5,TGTGCCAGCAGGTTCTCAGCCGGGGGAAACACCATATATTTT,CASRFSAGGNTIYF
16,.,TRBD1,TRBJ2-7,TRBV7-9,TGTGCCAGCGGCCTACCCCGGGACAGTATAATCTACGAGCAGTACTTC,CASGLPRDSIIYEQYF
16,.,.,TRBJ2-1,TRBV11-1,TGTGCCAGCAGCTTAGAGCCGACTCTCTCCTACAATGAGCAGTTCTTC,CASSLEPTLSYNEQFF
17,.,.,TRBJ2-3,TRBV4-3,TGCGCCAGCAGCCAAGATTTTGGAGGGCGCGGCACAGATACGCAGTATTTT,CASSQDFGGRGTDTQYF
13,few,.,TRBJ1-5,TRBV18,TGTGCCAGCTCGACGAGGAGCAATCAGCCCCAGCATTTT,CASSTRSNQPQHF
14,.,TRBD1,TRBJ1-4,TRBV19,TGTGCCAGTAGTTCCAGGACAGGGCGGGAAAAACTGTTTTTT,CASSSRTGREKLFF
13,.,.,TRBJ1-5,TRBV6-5,TGTGCCAGCAGTTATAGAGGGTATCAGCCCCAGCATTTT,CASSYRGYQPQHF
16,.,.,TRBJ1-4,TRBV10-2,TGCGCCAGCAGTGACGTTCTAGGGCCCGACAGTGAAAAACTGTTTTTT,CASSDVLGPDSEKLFF
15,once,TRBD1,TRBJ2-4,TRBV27,TGTGCCAGCAGTTCCACAGGGGAGGCCAAAAACATTCAGTACTTC,CASSSTGEAKNIQYF
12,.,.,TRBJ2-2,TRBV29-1,TGCAGCGTCCGCTCGGGGTCCGGGGAGCTGTTTTTT,CSVRSGSGELFF
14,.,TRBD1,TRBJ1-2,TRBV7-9,TGTGCCAGCAGCTCCGCAGGGGGCGCGTATGGCTACACCTTC,CASSSAGGAYGYTF
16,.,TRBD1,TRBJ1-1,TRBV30,TGTGCCTGGAGCGACGTTAGGGGGACAGGGAACACTGAAGCTTTCTTT,CAWSDVRGTGNTEAFF
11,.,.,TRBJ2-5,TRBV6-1,TGTGCCAGCCGCCGAGAGGAGACCCAGTACTTC,CASRREETQYF